This T cell receptor beta chain was identified in a study of blood T cell repertoires in COVID-19. Study details: Acute and convalescent COVID-19 specimens originated in the United States, Italy and Spain. The analysed material was cDNA or gDNA that came from T cells, B-cell-depleted T cells, or PBMCs.

Study processing details: Estimates of nucleated cell counts were drawn from the amplification of reference gene primers. Assay: immunoSEQ multiplex PCR; the TCRdb copy retains only in-frame clones and omits some. V, J and clone size reflect that table, while D and trimming were determined from the DNA. The table lists about 89,000 clones, approximately 80% of them singletons, with 15% to 20% in the top ten. Trimming stripped 6 bases from V and 4 bases from J, with 11 bases between. The CDR3 covers 13 residues. This rearrangement joins TRBV12-3 or TRBV12-4 to TRBJ2-3, with D possibly being TRBD1 (6 bases). This TCR derives from a woman of 80 years or more with acute or convalescent COVID-19. Input material: peripheral blood. The CDR3 DNA follows: TGTGCCAGCAGGGGACAATGGGCAGATACGCAGTATTTT. Translating gives CASRGQWADTQYF.